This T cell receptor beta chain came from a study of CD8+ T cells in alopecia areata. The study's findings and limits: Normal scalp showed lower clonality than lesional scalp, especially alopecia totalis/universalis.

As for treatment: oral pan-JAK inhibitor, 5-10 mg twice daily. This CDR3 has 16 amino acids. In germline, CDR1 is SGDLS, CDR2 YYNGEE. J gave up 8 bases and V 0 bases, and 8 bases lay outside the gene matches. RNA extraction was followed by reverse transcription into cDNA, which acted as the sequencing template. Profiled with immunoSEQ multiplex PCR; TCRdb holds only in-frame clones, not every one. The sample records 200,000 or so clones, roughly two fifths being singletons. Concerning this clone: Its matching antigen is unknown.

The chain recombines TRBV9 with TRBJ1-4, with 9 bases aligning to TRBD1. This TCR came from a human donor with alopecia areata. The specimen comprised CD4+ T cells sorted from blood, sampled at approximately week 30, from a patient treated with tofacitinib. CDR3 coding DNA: TGTGCCAGCAGCGTAGCGTCGGGACAGGGTGGAGAAAAACTGTTTTTT. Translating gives CASSVASGQGGEKLFF. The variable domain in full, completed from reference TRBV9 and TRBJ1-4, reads DSGVTQTPKHLITATGQRVTLRCSPRSGDLSVYWYQQSLDQGLQFLIQYYNGEERAKGNILERFSAQQFPDLHSELNLSSLELGDSALYFCASSVASGQGGEKLFFGSGTQLSVL.